Sequencing of this TCR beta chain was carried out in a study of T cells in Graves' hyperthyroidism and ophthalmopathy. Germline V gene lookup returns CDR1 SQVTM and CDR2 ANQGSEA. This CDR3 region has 16 residues. Trimming removed 0 bases from V and 1 base from J, with 10 bases in between. It was RNA transcripts that yielded the amplified TCR beta CDR3 regions. In the first-round RT-PCR of the TCR CDR3, the HTBI primer set was used. TCRdb re-called the multiplex PCR reads through MiXCR, storing one row per CDR3 protein. Of hundreds of thousands of distinct CDR3 sequences detected, roughly a quarter appear once; the ten largest clones hold about 10%.

Sequencing was carried out using blood. This receptor was obtained from a woman between 25 and 40 years old with Graves' ophthalmopathy. The chain employs TRBV29-1 and TRBJ2-6; D is ambiguous. The CDR3 reads CSVEDLSGSGANVLTF. CDR3 bases: TGCAGCGTTGAAGATTTGTCCGGGTCTGGGGCCAACGTCCTGACTTTC.